A selection of T cell receptor beta chains follows, all from one sample in a study of technical replicates of blood from four donors. Clones were read by immunoSEQ multiplex PCR, and TCRdb kept only the in-frame ones, dropping some. Altogether almost 90,000 clones are present, about 94% being singletons, with the ten largest covering 0.24%. Material: T cells isolated from PBMCs. The source is a human donor in good health. Each CDR3 is given with its conserved first and last residue. The D gene is left open where the match is weak. Some rows have no size entry. The others give once, few or many, or a class for an expanded clone.

clone size,J gene,D gene,V gene,CDR3 protein,CDR3 DNA
-,TRBJ2-5,-,TRBV25-1,CASSELVVQETQYF,TGTGCCAGCAGTGAATTAGTCGTCCAAGAGACCCAGTACTTC
once,TRBJ1-1,TRBD1,TRBV11-2,CASSLDQETGITEAFF,TGTGCCAGCAGCTTAGATCAGGAGACAGGGATAACTGAAGCTTTCTTT
-,TRBJ1-1,TRBD1,TRBV2,CASRDRDSEAFF,TGTGCCAGCAGGGACCGGGACAGTGAAGCTTTCTTT
-,TRBJ1-1,-,TRBV5-1,CASSLGLNWVTASFMNTEAFF,TGCGCCAGCAGCTTGGGACTGAATTGGGTGACGGCAAGTTTTATGAACACTGAAGCTTTCTTT
-,TRBJ1-1,-,TRBV6-5,CASRITGNTEAFF,TGTGCCAGCAGAATAACAGGGAACACTGAAGCTTTCTTT
-,TRBJ2-7,TRBD1,TRBV18,CASSQGQGYEQYF,TGTGCCAGCTCCCAGGGACAGGGCTACGAGCAGTACTTC
-,TRBJ2-7,TRBD2,TRBV7-2,CASSPPGIAGVSEQYF,TGTGCCAGCAGCCCGCCGGGGATAGCGGGAGTCTCCGAGCAGTACTTC
-,TRBJ2-3,TRBD2,TRBV7-2,CASSLRAGSSDTQYF,TGTGCCAGCAGCTTACGAGCGGGGTCCTCAGATACGCAGTATTTT
-,TRBJ2-7,TRBD1,TRBV29-1,CSEYGQGVVFYEQYF,TGCAGCGAATACGGACAGGGGGTCGTTTTCTACGAGCAGTACTTC
-,TRBJ2-7,TRBD2,TRBV6-6,CASSYSPSGRPYEQYF,TGTGCCAGCAGTTACTCCCCTAGCGGGAGGCCTTACGAGCAGTACTTC
-,TRBJ1-5,-,TRBV10-2,CASSEGPDSYNQPQHF,TGCGCCAGCAGTGAGGGTCCCGACAGTTACAATCAGCCCCAGCATTTT
-,TRBJ2-7,TRBD1,TRBV7-9,CASSIIGQDRNEQYF,TGTGCCAGCAGCATTATCGGACAGGACCGGAACGAGCAGTACTTC
-,TRBJ2-2,-,TRBV11-2,CASSLVGSANTGELFF,TGTGCCAGCAGCTTAGTCGGTAGCGCGAACACCGGGGAGCTGTTTTTT
-,TRBJ2-7,-,TRBV11-2,CASSLPVSAGSYEQYF,TGTGCCAGCAGCTTACCGGTCAGCGCCGGCTCCTACGAGCAGTACTTC
-,TRBJ2-5,TRBD2,TRBV27,CASSFHVAAGGRQETQYF,TGTGCCAGCAGTTTCCACGTGGCAGCGGGAGGGAGGCAAGAGACCCAGTACTTC
-,TRBJ2-7,-,TRBV27,CASSFYGAYEQYF,TGTGCCAGCAGTTTCTACGGGGCCTACGAGCAGTACTTC
once,TRBJ2-7,-,TRBV28,CASSLLLGVYEQYF,TGTGCCAGCAGTTTATTACTGGGAGTCTACGAGCAGTACTTC
-,TRBJ2-2,-,TRBV7-8,CASRRGTRAAGTGELFF,TGTGCCAGCAGGAGGGGGACCAGAGCGGCCGGGACCGGGGAGCTGTTTTTT
-,TRBJ2-1,-,TRBV6-5,CASSYMGQGEQFF,TGTGCCAGCAGTTACATGGGCCAGGGTGAGCAGTTCTTC
-,TRBJ1-5,TRBD1,TRBV5-1,CASSLAGQENQPQHF,TGCGCCAGCAGCCTCGCGGGACAGGAGAATCAGCCCCAGCATTTT
-,TRBJ2-3,TRBD2,TRBV6-4,CASQSGSGTDTQYF,TGTGCCAGCCAGAGCGGGAGCGGCACAGATACGCAGTATTTT